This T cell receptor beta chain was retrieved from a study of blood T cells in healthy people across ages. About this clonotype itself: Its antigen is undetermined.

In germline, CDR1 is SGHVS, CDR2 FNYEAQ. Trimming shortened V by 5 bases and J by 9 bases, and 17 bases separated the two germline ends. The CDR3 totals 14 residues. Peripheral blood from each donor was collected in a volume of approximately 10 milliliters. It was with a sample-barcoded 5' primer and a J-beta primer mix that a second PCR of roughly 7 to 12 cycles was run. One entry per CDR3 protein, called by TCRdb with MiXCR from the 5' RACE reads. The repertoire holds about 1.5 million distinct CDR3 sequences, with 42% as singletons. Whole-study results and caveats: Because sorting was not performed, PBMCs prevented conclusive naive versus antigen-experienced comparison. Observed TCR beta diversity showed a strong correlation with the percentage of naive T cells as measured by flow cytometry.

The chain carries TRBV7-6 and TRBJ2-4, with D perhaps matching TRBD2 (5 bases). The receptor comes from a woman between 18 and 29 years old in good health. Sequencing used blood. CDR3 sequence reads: CASSRGPGTGIQYF. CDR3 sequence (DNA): TGTGCCAGCAGCAGAGGGCCTGGCACTGGCATTCAGTACTTC.